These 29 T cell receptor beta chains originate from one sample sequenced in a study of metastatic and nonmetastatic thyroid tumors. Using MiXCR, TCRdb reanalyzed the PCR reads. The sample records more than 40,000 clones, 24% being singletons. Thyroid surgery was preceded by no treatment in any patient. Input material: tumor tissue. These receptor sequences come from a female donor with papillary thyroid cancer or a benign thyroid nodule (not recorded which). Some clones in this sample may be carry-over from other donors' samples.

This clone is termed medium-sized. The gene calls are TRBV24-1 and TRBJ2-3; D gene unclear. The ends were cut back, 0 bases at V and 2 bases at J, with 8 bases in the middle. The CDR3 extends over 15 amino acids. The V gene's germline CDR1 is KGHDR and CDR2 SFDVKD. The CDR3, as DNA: TGTGCCACCAGTGATTTGGGGAAGAACACAGATACGCAGTATTTT. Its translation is CATSDLGKNTDTQYF.

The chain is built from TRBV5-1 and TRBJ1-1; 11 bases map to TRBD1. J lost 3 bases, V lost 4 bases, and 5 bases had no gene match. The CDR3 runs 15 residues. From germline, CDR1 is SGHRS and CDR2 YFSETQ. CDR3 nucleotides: TGCGCCAGCAGCCCTCGGACAGGGGGCGACACTGAAGCTTTCTTT. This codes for CASSPRTGGDTEAFF.

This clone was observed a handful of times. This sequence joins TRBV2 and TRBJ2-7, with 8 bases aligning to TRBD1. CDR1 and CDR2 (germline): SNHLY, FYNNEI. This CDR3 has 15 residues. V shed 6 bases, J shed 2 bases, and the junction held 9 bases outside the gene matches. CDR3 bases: TGTGCCAGCAGGGGACGGGACAGGTTCACCTACGAGCAGTACTTC. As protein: CASRGRDRFTYEQYF.

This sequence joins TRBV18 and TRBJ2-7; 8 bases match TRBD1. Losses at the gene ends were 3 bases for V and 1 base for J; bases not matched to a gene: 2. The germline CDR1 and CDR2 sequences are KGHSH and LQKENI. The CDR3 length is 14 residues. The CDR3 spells CASSPGQASYEQYF. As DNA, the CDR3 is TGTGCCAGCTCACCGGGACAGGCGTCCTACGAGCAGTACTTC.

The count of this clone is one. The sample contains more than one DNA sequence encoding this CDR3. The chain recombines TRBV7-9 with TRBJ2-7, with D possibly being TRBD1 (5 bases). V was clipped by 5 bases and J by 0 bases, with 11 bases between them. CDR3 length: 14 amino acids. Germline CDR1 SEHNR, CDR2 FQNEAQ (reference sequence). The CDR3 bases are TGTGCCAGCAGCCCTCCGCAGGGCTCCTACGAGCAGTACTTC. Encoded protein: CASSPPQGSYEQYF.

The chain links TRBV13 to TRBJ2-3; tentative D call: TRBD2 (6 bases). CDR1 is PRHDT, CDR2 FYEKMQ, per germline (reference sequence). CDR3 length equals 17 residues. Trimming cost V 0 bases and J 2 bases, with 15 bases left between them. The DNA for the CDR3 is TGTGCCAGCAGCTTAGGATCCAGCGGAGGGGTCACAGATACGCAGTATTTT. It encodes CASSLGSSGGVTDTQYF.

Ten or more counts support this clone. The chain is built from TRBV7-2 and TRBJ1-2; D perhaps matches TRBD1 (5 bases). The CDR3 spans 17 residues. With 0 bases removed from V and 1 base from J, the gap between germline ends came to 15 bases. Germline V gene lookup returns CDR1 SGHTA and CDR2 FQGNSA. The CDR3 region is CASSLAWSAGGNYGYTF. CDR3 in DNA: TGTGCCAGCAGCTTAGCCTGGTCGGCGGGGGGTAACTATGGCTACACCTTC.

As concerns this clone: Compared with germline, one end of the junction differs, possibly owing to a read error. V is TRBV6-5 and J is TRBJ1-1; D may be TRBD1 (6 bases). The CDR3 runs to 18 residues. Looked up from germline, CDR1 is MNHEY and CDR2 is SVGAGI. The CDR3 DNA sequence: TGTGCCAGCAGTCACTCAATAATTTCTCAGGGAGGGGGGACTGAAGCTTTCTTT. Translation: CASSHSIISQGGGTEAFF.

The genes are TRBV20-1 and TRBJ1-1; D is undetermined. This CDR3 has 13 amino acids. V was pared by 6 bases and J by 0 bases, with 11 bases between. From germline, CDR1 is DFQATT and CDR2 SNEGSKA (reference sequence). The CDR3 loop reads CSASDILNTEAFF. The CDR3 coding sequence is TGCAGTGCCTCCGACATACTGAACACTGAAGCTTTCTTT.

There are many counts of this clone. The DNA for the CDR3 is TGCAGCGTTGAAGAGGGGTTGGGATACAACACTGAAGCTTTCTTT. This encodes CSVEEGLGYNTEAFF. The rearrangement joins TRBV29-1 to TRBJ1-1; D gene ambiguous. CDR1 is SQVTM and CDR2 is ANQGSEA in the germline V gene. V shed 0 bases and J shed 2 bases, with 13 bases lying between them. This CDR3 region has 15 residues.

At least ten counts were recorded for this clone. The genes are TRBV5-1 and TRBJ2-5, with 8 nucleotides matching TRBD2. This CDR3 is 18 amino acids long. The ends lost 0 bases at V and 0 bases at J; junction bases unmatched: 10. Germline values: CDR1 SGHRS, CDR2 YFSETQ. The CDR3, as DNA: TGCGCCAGCAGCTTGGCCGACGTCCAAGCGGGAGACCAAGAGACCCAGTACTTC. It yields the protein CASSLADVQAGDQETQYF. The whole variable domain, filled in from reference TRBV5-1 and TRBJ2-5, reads KAGVTQTPRYLIKTRGQQVTLSCSPISGHRSVSWYQQTPGQGLQFLFEYFSETQRNKGNFPGRFSGRQFSNSRSEMNVSTLELGDSALYLCASSLADVQAGDQETQYFGPGTRLLVL.

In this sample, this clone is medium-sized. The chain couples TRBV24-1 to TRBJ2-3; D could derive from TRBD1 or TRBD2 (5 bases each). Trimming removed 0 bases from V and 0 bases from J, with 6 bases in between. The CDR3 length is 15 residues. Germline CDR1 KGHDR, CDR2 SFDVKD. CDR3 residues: CATSDLRDSTDTQYF. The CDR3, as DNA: TGTGCCACCAGTGATTTGCGGGACAGCACAGATACGCAGTATTTT.

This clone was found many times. The DNA for the CDR3 is TGTGCCAGCAGCGTAGGACAGGGGACCACTGAAGCTTTCTTT. Encoded protein: CASSVGQGTTEAFF. This chain joins TRBV11-3 and TRBJ1-1; 9 bases agree with TRBD1. The CDR3 spans 14 residues. With V trimmed by 5 bases and J by 4 bases, 5 bases remained unmatched. Germline CDR1 is SGHNT and CDR2 is YENEEA.

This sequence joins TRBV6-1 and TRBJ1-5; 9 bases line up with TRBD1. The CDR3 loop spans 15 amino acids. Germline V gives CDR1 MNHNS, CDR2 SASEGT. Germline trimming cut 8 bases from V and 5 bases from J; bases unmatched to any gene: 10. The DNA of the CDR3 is TGTGCCAGCTCCAAACAGGGGGCAGTTCATCAGCCCCAGCATTTT. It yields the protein CASSKQGAVHQPQHF.

In DNA, the CDR3 is TGTGCCAGCAGCTTAGGGCTACAACCGTCCAATGAGCAGTTCTTC. The encoded protein is CASSLGLQPSNEQFF. This chain connects TRBV7-2 to TRBJ2-1; no clear D. The CDR3 has 15 residues. V was trimmed by 1 base and J by 6 bases, leaving 13 bases between them. Germline CDR1 and CDR2: SGHTA and FQGNSA.

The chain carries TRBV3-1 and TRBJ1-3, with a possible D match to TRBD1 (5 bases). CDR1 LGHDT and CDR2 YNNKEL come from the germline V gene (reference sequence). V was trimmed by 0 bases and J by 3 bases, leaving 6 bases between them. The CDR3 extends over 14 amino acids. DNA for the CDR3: TGTGCCAGCAGCCAAGACAGGGTTGGAAACACCATATATTTT. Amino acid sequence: CASSQDRVGNTIYF.

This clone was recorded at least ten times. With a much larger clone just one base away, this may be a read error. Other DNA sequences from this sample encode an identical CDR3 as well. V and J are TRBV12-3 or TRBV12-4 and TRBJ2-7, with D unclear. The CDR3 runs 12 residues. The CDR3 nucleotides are TGCGCCAGCAGCCTTGACTCCTACGAGCAGTACTTC. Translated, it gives CASSLDSYEQYF.

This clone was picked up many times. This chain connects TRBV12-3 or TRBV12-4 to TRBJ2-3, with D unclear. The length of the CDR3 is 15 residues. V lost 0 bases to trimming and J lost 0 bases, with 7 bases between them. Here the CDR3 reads CASSLALQSTDTQYF. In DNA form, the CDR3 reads TGTGCCAGCAGTTTAGCGCTTCAGAGCACAGATACGCAGTATTTT.

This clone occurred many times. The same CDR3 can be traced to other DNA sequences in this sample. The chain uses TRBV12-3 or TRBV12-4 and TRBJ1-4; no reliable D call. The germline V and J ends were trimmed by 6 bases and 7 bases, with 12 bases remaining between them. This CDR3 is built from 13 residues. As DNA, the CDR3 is TGTGCCAGCAGACAGAGGGCGGTTGAAAAACTGTTTTTT. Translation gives CASRQRAVEKLFF.

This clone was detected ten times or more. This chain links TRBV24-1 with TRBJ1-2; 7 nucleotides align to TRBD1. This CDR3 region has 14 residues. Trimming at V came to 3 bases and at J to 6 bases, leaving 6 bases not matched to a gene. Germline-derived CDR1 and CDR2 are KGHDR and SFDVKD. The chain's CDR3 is CATSDPGTEHGYTF. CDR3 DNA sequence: TGTGCCACCAGTGATCCCGGGACAGAACATGGCTACACCTTC.

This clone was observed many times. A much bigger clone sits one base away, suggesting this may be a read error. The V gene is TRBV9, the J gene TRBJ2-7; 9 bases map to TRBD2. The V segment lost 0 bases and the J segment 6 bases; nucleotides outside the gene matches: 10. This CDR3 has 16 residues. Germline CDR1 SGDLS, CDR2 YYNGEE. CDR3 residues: CASSVDPAGGPCEQYF. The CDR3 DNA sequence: TGTGCCAGCAGCGTAGACCCAGCGGGAGGCCCTTGCGAGCAGTACTTC.

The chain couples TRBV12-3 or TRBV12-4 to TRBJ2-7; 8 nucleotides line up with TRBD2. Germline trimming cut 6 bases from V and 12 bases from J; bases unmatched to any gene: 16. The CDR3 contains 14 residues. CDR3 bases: TGTGCCAGCAGCCGAACAGCGGGAGTGGGGTTTCGGTACTTC. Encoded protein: CASSRTAGVGFRYF.

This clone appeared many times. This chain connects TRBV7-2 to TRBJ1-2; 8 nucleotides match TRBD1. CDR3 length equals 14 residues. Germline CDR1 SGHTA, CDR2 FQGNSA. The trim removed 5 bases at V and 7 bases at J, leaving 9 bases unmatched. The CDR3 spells CASSPSQGALGYTF. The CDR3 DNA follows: TGTGCCAGCAGCCCCAGCCAGGGGGCGCTTGGCTACACCTTC. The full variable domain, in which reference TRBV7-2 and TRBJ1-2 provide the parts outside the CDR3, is GAGVSQSPSNKVTEKGKDVELRCDPISGHTALYWYRQSLGQGLEFLIYFQGNSAPDKSGLPSDRFSAERTGGSVSTLTIQRTQQEDSAVYLCASSPSQGALGYTFGSGTRLTVV.

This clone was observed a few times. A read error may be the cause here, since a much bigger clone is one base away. The CDR3 loop is CASSPVAGSYGQYF. The CDR3 nucleotides read TGTGCCAGCAGTCCTGTAGCGGGGTCCTACGGGCAGTACTTC. The V gene is TRBV28, the J gene TRBJ2-7; 8 nucleotides agree with TRBD2. This CDR3 has 14 residues. The germline V gene has CDR1 MDHEN and CDR2 SYDVKM.

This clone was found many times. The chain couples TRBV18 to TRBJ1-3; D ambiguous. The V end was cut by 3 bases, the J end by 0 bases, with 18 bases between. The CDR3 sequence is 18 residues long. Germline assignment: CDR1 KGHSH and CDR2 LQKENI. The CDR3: CASSPPFPYGDSGNTIYF. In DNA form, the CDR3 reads TGTGCCAGCTCACCGCCCTTCCCCTACGGCGACTCTGGAAACACCATATATTTT.

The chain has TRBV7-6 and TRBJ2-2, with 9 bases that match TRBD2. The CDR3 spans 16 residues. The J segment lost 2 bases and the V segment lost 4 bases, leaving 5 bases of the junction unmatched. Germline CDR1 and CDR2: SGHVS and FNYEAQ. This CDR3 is CASSSNSGGNTGELFF. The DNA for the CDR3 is TGTGCCAGCAGCTCGAATAGCGGGGGAAACACCGGGGAGCTGTTTTTT.

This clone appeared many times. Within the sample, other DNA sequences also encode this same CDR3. The CDR3: CSARGGAGETQYF. The DNA of the CDR3 is TGCAGTGCTAGAGGCGGGGCGGGGGAGACCCAGTACTTC. This chain uses TRBV20-1 with TRBJ2-5; TRBD2 might be the D (6 bases). Germline V lookup: CDR1 DFQATT, CDR2 SNEGSKA (reference sequence). Deletions cut 1 base from V and 5 bases from J, with 11 bases between. This CDR3 has 13 amino acids.

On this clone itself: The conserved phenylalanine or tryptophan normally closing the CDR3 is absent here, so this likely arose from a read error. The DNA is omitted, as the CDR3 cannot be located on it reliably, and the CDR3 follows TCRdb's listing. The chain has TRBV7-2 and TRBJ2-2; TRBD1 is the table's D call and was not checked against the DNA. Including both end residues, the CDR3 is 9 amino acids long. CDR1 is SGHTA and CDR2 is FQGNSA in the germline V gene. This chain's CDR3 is CASSLDFRT.

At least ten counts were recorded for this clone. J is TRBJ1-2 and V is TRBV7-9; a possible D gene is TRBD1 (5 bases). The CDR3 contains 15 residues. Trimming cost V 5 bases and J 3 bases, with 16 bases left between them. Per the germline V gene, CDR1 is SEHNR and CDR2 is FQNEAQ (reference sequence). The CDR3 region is CASSPGSSGDYGYTF. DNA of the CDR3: TGTGCCAGCAGCCCCGGGTCCTCGGGGGACTATGGCTACACCTTC.